The rows below give T cell receptor beta chains drawn from one sample of a study of T cell changes during pregnancy in multiple sclerosis. Sequencing was performed with immunoSEQ multiplex PCR; in TCRdb, only in-frame clones are kept and a portion is missing. This sample has over 45,000 clones, with 92% found just once. Sequenced here: CD4+ T cells from peripheral blood mononuclear cells, sampled in the second trimester of pregnancy. The receptor set was obtained from a female donor with multiple sclerosis, enrolled in a pregnancy study. The CDR3 runs from the conserved cysteine through the conserved F or W. A D gene is named only where the DNA matches it firmly. Clone size is shown for a subset of rows, as once, few, many or a class of expanded clone.

size	V	D	J	CDR3	DNA
NA	TRBV10-3	TRBD2	TRBJ2-1	CAISVGGGYNEQFF	TGTGCCATCAGTGTCGGGGGGGGGTACAATGAGCAGTTCTTC
NA	TRBV7-2	TRBD1	TRBJ2-7	CASSAYTGGEQYF	TGTGCCAGCAGCGCGTACACAGGGGGCGAGCAGTACTTC
NA	TRBV2	NA	TRBJ1-6	CASSASSSSYNSPLHF	TGTGCCAGCAGTGCGAGCTCGAGCTCCTATAATTCACCCCTCCACTTT
NA	TRBV29-1	NA	TRBJ1-2	CSARDTNYGYTF	TGCAGCGCCCGGGACACTAACTATGGCTACACCTTC
NA	TRBV28	NA	TRBJ1-1	CASSLTNNKAFF	TGTGCCAGCAGTTTAACTAATAATAAAGCTTTCTTT
NA	TRBV13	TRBD1	TRBJ2-3	CASSSGGQGGTDTQYF	TGTGCCAGCAGCTCGGGGGGACAGGGGGGGACAGATACGCAGTATTTT
NA	TRBV6-6	NA	TRBJ2-7	CASSPIGTSRAYEQYF	TGTGCCAGCAGCCCCATCGGGACTTCGCGGGCCTACGAGCAGTACTTC
NA	TRBV5-1	TRBD1	TRBJ1-2	CASSWMTGGLSRRGNYGYTF	TGCGCCAGCAGCTGGATGACAGGGGGCTTGTCCCGGCGGGGTAACTATGGCTACACCTTC
NA	TRBV6-1	TRBD2	TRBJ2-5	CASSGAGTSIETQYF	TGTGCCAGCAGTGGAGCGGGGACTTCAATAGAGACCCAGTACTTC
NA	TRBV28	NA	TRBJ1-5	CASSQSQRLQPQHF	TGTGCCAGCAGTCAATCCCAGAGACTGCAGCCCCAGCATTTT
few	TRBV7-3	NA	TRBJ2-2	CASSYASDDGELFF	TGTGCCAGCAGCTACGCTAGCGATGACGGGGAGCTGTTTTTT
NA	TRBV9	NA	TRBJ1-6	CASSTTVESSPLHF	TGTGCCAGCAGTACGACCGTGGAGAGTTCACCCCTCCACTTT
NA	TRBV5-4	TRBD2	TRBJ2-7	CASSLAGRDEQYF	TGTGCCAGCAGCTTGGCTGGGAGGGACGAGCAGTACTTC
NA	TRBV10-3	NA	TRBJ1-3	CAISDGSSGNTIYF	TGTGCCATCAGTGATGGCAGCTCTGGAAACACCATATATTTT
NA	TRBV5-1	TRBD1	TRBJ2-1	CASSTGDNYNEQFF	TGCGCCAGCAGTACAGGGGATAACTACAATGAGCAGTTCTTC
NA	TRBV11-1	NA	TRBJ1-2	CASSPTADPRRVYGYTF	TGTGCCAGCAGCCCAACAGCGGACCCCCGTAGAGTCTATGGCTACACCTTC
NA	TRBV2	TRBD1	TRBJ1-2	CASSDTRGDGYTF	TGTGCCAGCAGTGATACCAGGGGGGATGGCTACACCTTC
NA	TRBV10-3	TRBD1	TRBJ2-5	CAIKGTDQETQYF	TGTGCCATCAAAGGGACAGATCAAGAGACCCAGTACTTC
NA	TRBV21-1	NA	TRBJ2-2	CASSKEQRQGNTGELFF	TGTGCCAGCAGCAAAGAACAGAGACAGGGGAACACCGGGGAGCTGTTTTTT
once	TRBV5-4	NA	TRBJ2-7	CASSLAAGTATYEQYF	TGTGCCAGCAGCTTGGCCGCGGGGACGGCGACCTACGAGCAGTACTTC
NA	TRBV11-2	NA	TRBJ2-3	CASSLSGQYF	TGTGCCAGCAGCCTTAGCGGGCAGTATTTT
NA	TRBV5-1	TRBD2	TRBJ2-3	CASRRTSGGREDTQYF	TGCGCCAGCAGGAGAACTAGCGGGGGGAGGGAGGATACGCAGTATTTT
NA	TRBV5-5	NA	TRBJ1-1	CASSLVPGVNTEAFF	TGTGCCAGCAGCTTGGTCCCAGGGGTGAACACTGAAGCTTTCTTT
NA	TRBV29-1	NA	TRBJ1-1	CSVAGTTNTEAFF	TGCAGCGTTGCTGGGACAACTAACACTGAAGCTTTCTTT
NA	TRBV7-7	NA	TRBJ2-1	CASSLGTPYNEQFF	TGTGCCAGCAGCTTAGGGACACCATACAATGAGCAGTTCTTC
NA	TRBV7-3	TRBD2	TRBJ2-2	CASSLGTRLLAGELFF	TGTGCCAGCAGCTTAGGGACTAGACTTCTGGCCGGGGAGCTGTTTTTT
NA	TRBV30	TRBD2	TRBJ2-1	CAGSRGGEYNEQFF	TGTGCCGGGAGTCGGGGGGGAGAGTACAATGAGCAGTTCTTC
NA	TRBV7-2	NA	TRBJ1-5	CASSLGGDQPQHF	TGTGCCAGCAGCTTAGGGGGGGATCAGCCCCAGCATTTT
once	TRBV11-2	NA	TRBJ2-7	CASSSAYEQYF	TGTGCCAGCAGCTCCGCCTACGAGCAGTACTTC
NA	TRBV2	NA	TRBJ2-1	CASLSSEYNEQFF	TGTGCCAGCCTAAGTAGTGAGTACAATGAGCAGTTCTTC
NA	TRBV30	NA	TRBJ1-1	CASGDPPRGTEAFF	TGTGCCTCGGGGGACCCCCCCCGTGGGACTGAAGCTTTCTTT
NA	TRBV27	NA	TRBJ2-3	CASSLYPETDTQYF	TGTGCCAGCAGTTTATACCCAGAAACAGATACGCAGTATTTT
NA	TRBV6-5	NA	TRBJ1-6	CASSSHIQDAPLHF	TGTGCCAGCAGTTCCCATATACAGGACGCCCCCCTCCACTTT
NA	TRBV7-2	NA	TRBJ1-1	CASRQIQGGTEAFF	TGTGCCAGCAGGCAGATACAGGGCGGGACTGAAGCTTTCTTT
once	TRBV5-1	NA	TRBJ1-1	CASSPRTENTEAFF	TGCGCCAGCAGCCCGAGAACAGAAAACACTGAAGCTTTCTTT
NA	TRBV5-1	TRBD1	TRBJ1-6	CASSPGQTNSPLHF	TGCGCCAGCAGCCCGGGACAGACTAATTCACCCCTCCACTTT
NA	TRBV18	NA	TRBJ2-7	CASSLGGASYEQYF	TGTGCCAGCTCACTCGGCGGGGCTTCCTACGAGCAGTACTTC
NA	TRBV28	TRBD1	TRBJ2-3	CASRSGTGAPDTQYF	TGTGCCAGCAGATCCGGGACAGGGGCCCCAGATACGCAGTATTTT
NA	TRBV7-9	NA	TRBJ2-2	CASSLGGLDTGELFF	TGTGCCAGCAGCTTAGGGGGCCTTGACACCGGGGAGCTGTTTTTT
NA	TRBV6-6	TRBD1	TRBJ2-5	CASSYPSQGRETQYF	TGTGCCAGCAGTTACCCCTCACAGGGGAGAGAGACCCAGTACTTC
NA	TRBV9	NA	TRBJ2-3	CASSVGPSTDTQYF	TGTGCCAGCAGCGTTGGGCCGAGCACAGATACGCAGTATTTT
NA	TRBV5-1	NA	TRBJ2-3	CASSLDGQTSTDTQYF	TGCGCCAGCAGCTTGGATGGACAGACTAGCACAGATACGCAGTATTTT
NA	TRBV28	NA	TRBJ1-2	CASSRGFGYGYTF	TGTGCCAGCAGTAGGGGCTTCGGCTATGGCTACACCTTC
NA	TRBV18	TRBD2	TRBJ2-2	CASSPRTGGTGELFF	TGTGCCAGCTCACCACGGACGGGAGGTACCGGGGAGCTGTTTTTT
NA	TRBV5-1	TRBD1	TRBJ2-7	CASRSTGDHEQYF	TGCGCCAGCAGAAGTACAGGGGACCACGAGCAGTACTTC
NA	TRBV5-5	TRBD1	TRBJ1-2	CASSIAPTGNYGYTF	TGTGCCAGCAGCATAGCCCCGACAGGGAACTATGGCTACACCTTC
NA	TRBV5-6	TRBD1	TRBJ2-1	CASSPNAGTGGNEQFF	TGTGCCAGCAGCCCTAACGCCGGGACAGGTGGGAATGAGCAGTTCTTC